This T cell receptor (beta chain) emerged from a study of blood T cell repertoires in COVID-19. CDR1 SQVTM and CDR2 ANQGSEA come from the germline V gene. Trimming cost V 7 bases and J 0 bases, with 6 bases left between them. There are 11 residues in the CDR3. Data came from immunoSEQ multiplex PCR; TCRdb stores just in-frame clones and leaves some out. This sample has roughly 250,000 clones, with 87% found just once. This chain joins TRBV29-1 and TRBJ1-2; weak D call: TRBD1 (5 bases). The sequenced sample was PBMCs or T cells enriched from blood (not recorded which). The receptor comes from a woman in her 30s with acute COVID-19. In nucleotides, the CDR3 is TGCAGCGGCAGGGCTAACTATGGCTACACCTTC. It encodes CSGRANYGYTF. The variable domain in full, with the rest retrieved from reference TRBV29-1 and TRBJ1-2, is SAVISQKPSRDICQRGTSLTIQCQVDSQVTMMFWYRQQPGQSLTLIATANQGSEATYESGFVIDKFPISRPNLTFSTLTVSNMSPEDSSIYLCSGRANYGYTFGSGTRLTVV.